A single T cell receptor (beta chain) is shown here with its context. This record belongs to a study of blood T cell repertoires in COVID-19. Study in general: Collection of acute and convalescent COVID-19 samples took place in the United States, Italy and Spain.

Authors' data handling: Estimation of nucleated cell counts relied on the amplification of reference gene primers. Produced via immunoSEQ multiplex PCR; TCRdb's table is partial and in-frame only. For V, J and clone size, that table is used; D and trimming come from the DNA. The sample has a few hundred thousand clones, approximately 86% seen once. The germline gives CDR1 SGHRS, CDR2 YFSETQ. The CDR3 covers 16 residues. The ends lost 0 bases at V and 10 bases at J; junction bases unmatched: 10. The sequencing sample was made of peripheral blood. This receptor was taken from a woman between 45 and 60 years old who had recovered from COVID-19. The V call is TRBV5-1, the J call TRBJ2-1; 10 bases map to TRBD2. The CDR3 DNA is TGCGCCAGCAGCTTGGTGCCTAGCGGGAGATCTCGGGAGCAGTTCTTC. Translation gives CASSLVPSGRSREQFF.